This TCR beta chain was obtained from a study of lymphopenia after photon versus proton radiotherapy (dated by TCRdb to between 2018 and 2021). General notes on the study: Photon and proton radiation therapy were compared by the study for their immunological effects in patients with gastrointestinal tumors who developed high-grade lymphopenia. The cohort included approximately 22 patients with gastrointestinal tumors who developed lymphopenia after receiving either photon or proton therapy. The goal of the study was to describe how the two radiation modalities differ in their effects on the immune system. What the authors observed across the whole study: During treatment, patients who received proton therapy stayed relatively stable, whereas patients who received photon therapy lost naive T cells and TCR diversity and gained effector/memory populations. After the lymphocyte count nadir, repertoires from photon-treated patients showed oligoclonal expansion, particularly of CD8+ Temra cells, and this expansion drove the decline in diversity. Across the cohort, an inverse correlation was found between a larger post-nadir drop in TCR diversity and overall survival time among patients who died. The authors looked at the survival association only in patients who died, and they framed better survival with proton therapy as a possibility rather than a demonstrated result.

In the case of this clone: No antigen is known for it. No much larger clone exists at a distance of one base, and base qualities are not known.

From a lookup of the germline V gene (reference sequence), CDR1 and CDR2 are SGHNT and YYREEE. The CDR3 goes from the cysteine to the phenylalanine over 13 residues. The sequence is cut down to CDR3 DNA, 39 bases in frame from base 1. The junction shows trimming of 2 bases on V and 6 bases on J, plus 9 bases between the germline ends. Libraries were made using the immunoSEQ multiplex PCR assay. Deep sequencing of rearranged TCR beta loci, alongside multiparametric flow cytometry, was used to profile T cell repertoires. TCRdb took this table from immuneACCESS and kept in-frame rearrangements with V and J called. Such tables lack part of the clones; where checked against another copy, unresolved V genes explain under half of the gap, and the rest is unexplained. A total of over 30,000 clones appear in this sample, 75% to 90% of them only once. Jointly, the top ten make up approximately 15% of the sample.

The clonotype originates from a woman in her sixties or seventies with pancreatic cancer. The input for sequencing was peripheral blood, taken from a patient treated with proton-based radiotherapy. The receptor chain draws on TRBV5-4 and TRBJ2-1; the D segment cannot be called with confidence. The CDR3 reads as follows: CASSLPVFNEQFF. The nucleotide sequence reads TGTGCCAGCAGCTTACCAGTTTTCAATGAGCAGTTCTTC.